The 19 T cell receptor beta chains given below trace back to one sample, sequenced in a study of blood T cells in healthy people across ages. Then a second PCR, running roughly 7 to 11 cycles, was carried out with a sample-barcoded 5' primer and a J-beta primer mix. One entry per CDR3 protein results from TCRdb running MiXCR on the 5' RACE reads. The sample contains 540,000 or so distinct CDR3 sequences, approximately 25% of which appear only once. Sequenced sample: blood. These receptor sequences come from a woman aged 70-85 years in good health.

The chain is built from TRBV7-3 and TRBJ2-3, with D maybe TRBD2 (6 bases). The CDR3 length is 14 residues. V was cut by 5 bases and J by 4 bases, with 13 bases left in between. In germline, CDR1 is SGHTA, CDR2 FQGTGA. The CDR3 sequence: CASSPLARPDTQYF. For the CDR3, the DNA is TGTGCCAGCAGCCCCCTAGCGCGCCCAGATACGCAGTATTTT. Combining the CDR3 with reference TRBV7-3 and TRBJ2-3 gives the whole variable domain GAGVSQTPSNKVTEKGKYVELRCDPISGHTALYWYRQSLGQGPEFLIYFQGTGAADDSGLPNDRFFAVRPEGSVSTLKIQRTERGDSAVYLCASSPLARPDTQYFGPGTRLTVL.

About this clonotype itself: Germline and junction disagree at one end, which may indicate a read error. The V call is TRBV7-6, the J call TRBJ1-2, with D tentatively TRBD1 (6 bases). The CDR3 totals 13 residues. CDR1 SGHVS and CDR2 FNYEAQ come from the germline V gene. The CDR3 loop is CASSLQQGRGYTF. DNA of the CDR3: TGTGCCAGCAGCCTCCAACAGGGTAGAGGCTACACTTTC.

The chain has TRBV7-9 and TRBJ2-3; D unclear. The CDR3 sequence is 16 residues long. V was pared by 3 bases and J by 0 bases, with 13 bases between. CDR1 and CDR2 from the germline V gene are SEHNR and FQNEAQ (reference sequence). CDR3 region: CASSFPGMGSTDTQYF. The CDR3 region has the DNA TGTGCCAGCAGCTTCCCCGGAATGGGTAGCACAGATACGCAGTATTTT. Supplemented by reference TRBV7-9 and TRBJ2-3, the full variable domain reads DTGVSQNPRHKITKRGQNVTFRCDPISEHNRLYWYRQTLGQGPEFLTYFQNEAQLEKSRLLSDRFSAERPKGSFSTLEIQRTEQGDSAMYLCASSFPGMGSTDTQYFGPGTRLTVL.

The chain carries TRBV7-2 and TRBJ2-7; D is unresolved. CDR1 and CDR2 from the germline V gene are SGHTA and FQGNSA. Trimming removed 1 base from V and 2 bases from J, with 9 bases in between. This CDR3 has 14 residues. The CDR3 here is CASSLGAAPYEQYF. The CDR3 nucleotides read TGTGCCAGCAGCTTAGGGGCAGCTCCCTACGAGCAGTACTTC.

This clonotype was seen only a few times. The V call is TRBV14, the J call TRBJ1-2, with no clear D. The CDR3 consists of 15 residues. Per germline, CDR1 SGHDN and CDR2 FVKESK. Trimming left V 0 bases short and J 4 bases short, with 12 bases between. CDR3 sequence reads: CASSQDVSTFYGYTF. DNA of the CDR3: TGTGCCAGCAGCCAAGATGTTAGTACTTTCTATGGCTACACCTTC.

The rearrangement links TRBV3-1 to TRBJ2-1; the D is unclear. Near its end, the DNA agrees better with TRBJ2-7, so the J call may be wrong. The germline CDR1 and CDR2 sequences are LGHDT and YNNKEL (reference sequence). The CDR3 contains 14 residues. The CDR3 loop is CASSQFMVTYEQYF. Written as DNA, the CDR3 is TGTGCCAGCAGCCAATTCATGGTTACCTACGAGCAGTACTTC.

This clonotype was counted once. The genes are TRBV12-3 or TRBV12-4 and TRBJ1-5; D gene unclear. V lost 7 bases, J lost 0 bases, and 13 bases lay in between. The CDR3 loop spans 15 amino acids. CDR3: CASTQGSLSNQPQHF. The CDR3 DNA sequence: TGTGCCAGCACCCAAGGGAGTCTTAGCAATCAGCCCCAGCATTTT.

This rearrangement joins TRBV28 to TRBJ2-4; D is perhaps TRBD1 or TRBD2 (6 bases each). Trimming shortened V by 3 bases and J by 2 bases, and 11 bases separated the two germline ends. CDR1 and CDR2 (germline): MDHEN, SYDVKM. This CDR3 has 15 residues. The CDR3 is CASSFPGASKNIQYF. In nucleotides, the CDR3 is TGTGCCAGCAGTTTTCCGGGGGCATCCAAAAACATTCAGTACTTC.

This clonotype occurred a few times. CDR3 amino acids: CASSSHRGEQYF. The CDR3, as DNA: TGTGCCAGCAGCTCCCACCGCGGGGAGCAGTACTTC. The chain recombines TRBV11-3 with TRBJ2-7; possibly TRBD2 for D (5 bases). V dropped 4 bases and J dropped 7 bases, with 11 bases sitting between them. Germline V gene lookup returns CDR1 SGHNT and CDR2 YENEEA. This CDR3 is 12 amino acids long.

The table lists this clonotype with a few counts. This rearrangement joins TRBV7-9 to TRBJ1-2; 11 nucleotides match TRBD1. Trimming cost V 5 bases and J 3 bases; bases outside gene matches: 8. The CDR3 runs 16 residues. Germline V lookup: CDR1 SEHNR, CDR2 FQNEAQ (reference sequence). CDR3 residues: CASSGPGQGDYYGYTF. CDR3 in DNA: TGTGCCAGCAGCGGACCGGGACAGGGGGACTACTATGGCTACACCTTC.

This clonotype was counted between two and nine times. The chain uses TRBV20-1 and TRBJ2-3, with 10 nucleotides matching TRBD2. Germline V gives CDR1 DFQATT, CDR2 SNEGSKA (reference sequence). This CDR3 has 13 residues. V dropped 8 bases and J dropped 4; count of bases not matched to a gene: 6. CDR3 loop: CSTLAGDSDTQYF. The CDR3 DNA is TGCAGTACCCTAGCGGGGGACTCAGATACGCAGTATTTT.

In DNA form, the CDR3 reads TGCAGTGCTCTGAAACCGACTAGCGGGATAACAGATACGCAGTATTTT. Encoded protein: CSALKPTSGITDTQYF. The chain recombines TRBV20-1 with TRBJ2-3; 11 bases agree with TRBD2. The CDR3 runs to 16 residues. The J segment lost 3 bases and the V segment lost 5 bases, leaving 10 bases of the junction unmatched. Germline values: CDR1 DFQATT, CDR2 SNEGSKA (reference sequence).

This clonotype has a handful of counts. This sequence joins TRBV12-3 or TRBV12-4 and TRBJ2-1; D possibly corresponds to TRBD1 (6 bases). Judging by the DNA end, TRBJ2-7 fits better; the J call may be wrong. This CDR3 is built from 15 residues. The CDR3 DNA follows: TGTGCCAGCAGTATCAGACAGGAAAGCTCCTACGAGCAGTACTTC. This gives the protein CASSIRQESSYEQYF.

The chain has TRBV6-6 and TRBJ2-5, with a weak D call TRBD2 (6 bases). The germline V and J ends were trimmed by 4 bases and 7 bases, with 16 bases remaining between them. Germline values: CDR1 MNHNY, CDR2 SVGAGI (reference sequence). CDR3 size: 14 residues. The chain's CDR3 is CASSSVGDSGTQYF. CDR3 in DNA: TGTGCCAGCAGTTCAGTGGGAGATAGCGGGACCCAGTACTTC.

The table lists this clonotype with a few counts. The chain has TRBV20-1 and TRBJ2-5; no firm D call. In germline, CDR1 is DFQATT, CDR2 SNEGSKA (reference sequence). The germline V and J ends were trimmed by 7 bases and 7 bases, with 13 bases remaining between them. The CDR3 contains 11 residues. Here the CDR3 DNA reads TGCAGTGTTCAATGGGTGGGGACCCAGTACTTC. Amino acid sequence: CSVQWVGTQYF.

CDR3 protein: CSASGGGMSYEQYF. The CDR3 DNA reads as TGCAGTGCTAGTGGGGGGGGAATGAGCTACGAGCAGTACTTC. The rearrangement uses TRBV20-1 and TRBJ2-5; 7 bases are shared with TRBD2. The J call is in doubt because the DNA end fits TRBJ2-7 better. Germline values: CDR1 DFQATT, CDR2 SNEGSKA (reference sequence). The CDR3 covers 14 residues.

The chain links TRBV20-1 to TRBJ2-1, with 7 bases fitting TRBD2. TRBJ2-7 matches the DNA end more closely, so the J call is doubtful. Germline lookup yields CDR1 DFQATT and CDR2 SNEGSKA (reference sequence). CDR3 length: 13 residues. The CDR3 bases are TGCAGTGCTACCCGGGGGGAAAGGGACGAGCAGTACTTC. This sequence encodes CSATRGERDEQYF.

The CDR3 DNA is TGTGCCAGCAAGTACGGGACAGGGTCGCTGAACACTGAAGCTTTCTTT. It specifies CASKYGTGSLNTEAFF. The chain recombines TRBV27 with TRBJ1-1, with TRBD1 matching over 9 bases. J lost 0 bases, V lost 7 bases, and 9 bases had no gene match. The CDR3 consists of 16 residues. CDR1 is MNHEY and CDR2 is SMNVEV in the germline V gene (reference sequence).

This clonotype was seen more than once but under ten times. The chain joins TRBV14 to TRBJ2-7; 7 nucleotides agree with TRBD2. V was clipped by 2 bases and J by 2 bases; unmatched bases: 6. Per germline, CDR1 SGHDN and CDR2 FVKESK. The CDR3 covers 15 residues. The chain's CDR3 is CASSQYSSGTYEQYF. The CDR3 coding sequence is TGTGCCAGCAGCCAATACTCCAGCGGGACCTACGAGCAGTACTTC. Full variable domain (outside the CDR3, taken from reference TRBV14 and TRBJ2-7): EAGVTQFPSHSVIEKGQTVTLRCDPISGHDNLYWYRRVMGKEIKFLLHFVKESKQDESGMPNNRFLAERTGGTYSTLKVQPAELEDSGVYFCASSQYSSGTYEQYFGPGTRLTVT.